These 14 T cell receptor beta chains share one sample of origin, sequenced in a study of cytomegalovirus exposure and HLA in healthy donors. The primer mix had 60 Vbeta and 13 Jbeta primers. TCRdb's table, derived via immunoSEQ multiplex PCR, lists solely in-frame clones and lacks some. Counted here are 150,000 to 200,000 clones, 75% occurring once; the ten biggest clones make up roughly 5%. Sequenced: PBMCs. Source of these receptors: a male donor in good health and CMV-seronegative.

V and J are TRBV7-9 and TRBJ1-3, with D maybe TRBD1 (6 bases). The CDR3 runs to 15 residues. The V gene's germline CDR1 is SEHNR and CDR2 FQNEAQ (reference sequence). V gave up 3 bases and J gave up 4 bases, with 13 bases separating them. The chain's CDR3 is CASSLARDIGNTIYF. The DNA of the CDR3 is TGTGCCAGCAGCTTGGCCCGGGACATCGGAAACACCATATATTTT. Supplemented by reference TRBV7-9 and TRBJ1-3, the full variable domain reads DTGVSQNPRHKITKRGQNVTFRCDPISEHNRLYWYRQTLGQGPEFLTYFQNEAQLEKSRLLSDRFSAERPKGSFSTLEIQRTEQGDSAMYLCASSLARDIGNTIYFGEGSWLTVV.

This chain uses TRBV4-1 with TRBJ2-1, with 10 bases fitting TRBD2. J lost 10 bases, V lost 0 bases, and 9 bases had no gene match. The CDR3 has 16 residues. Germline lookup yields CDR1 MGHRA and CDR2 YSYEKL. DNA of the CDR3: TGCGCCAGCAGCCAAGAAAAAAGCGGGGGGGCCCGAGAGCAGTTCTTC. Encoded protein: CASSQEKSGGAREQFF.

The gene calls are TRBV14 and TRBJ2-2, with a tentative D call TRBD2 (6 bases). From germline, CDR1 is SGHDN and CDR2 FVKESK. Trimming took 4 bases from V and 4 from J, leaving 16 bases between them. The CDR3 runs 16 residues. The chain's CDR3 is CASSPTRDFGTGELFF. For the CDR3, the DNA is TGTGCCAGCAGCCCCACCCGGGACTTTGGCACCGGGGAGCTGTTTTTT.

The chain uses TRBV14 and TRBJ1-5; D may be TRBD1 (5 bases). V was shortened by 5 bases and J by 7 bases, with 12 bases between the two germline ends. The germline CDR1 and CDR2 sequences are SGHDN and FVKESK. This CDR3 spans 13 amino acids. CDR3 in amino acids: CASSKGLEQPQHF. The CDR3 bases are TGTGCCAGCAGCAAGGGGTTGGAACAGCCCCAGCATTTT.

This clone was seen a handful of times. The chain uses TRBV6-5 and TRBJ2-5; perhaps TRBD1 as D (7 bases). The CDR3 loop spans 15 amino acids. Germline CDR1 reads MNHEY; CDR2 reads SVGAGI. V lost 6 bases to trimming and J lost 2 bases, with 16 bases between them. CDR3 loop: CASRWDSGSQETQYF. The CDR3 region has the DNA TGTGCCAGCAGATGGGACAGCGGGTCTCAAGAGACCCAGTACTTC.

The V call is TRBV6-1, the J call TRBJ2-5; 11 positions agree with TRBD2. Germline V gene lookup returns CDR1 MNHNS and CDR2 SASEGT. This CDR3 has 15 amino acids. The CDR3 sequence is CACKGTSGALETQYF. DNA of the CDR3: TGTGCGTGCAAAGGGACTAGCGGTGCTCTAGAGACCCAGTACTTC.

This clone turned up a few times. The rearrangement uses TRBV5-1 and TRBJ2-6, with D unclear. Trimming shortened V by 2 bases and J by 0 bases, and 12 bases separated the two germline ends. Germline lookup yields CDR1 SGHRS and CDR2 YFSETQ. The CDR3 runs to 17 residues. In nucleotides, the CDR3 is TGCGCCAGCAGCTTAACAGCACAGACCTCTGGGGCCAACGTCCTGACTTTC. Amino acids: CASSLTAQTSGANVLTF. Filled out from reference TRBV5-1 and TRBJ2-6, the complete variable domain reads KAGVTQTPRYLIKTRGQQVTLSCSPISGHRSVSWYQQTPGQGLQFLFEYFSETQRNKGNFPGRFSGRQFSNSRSEMNVSTLELGDSALYLCASSLTAQTSGANVLTFGAGSRLTVL.

The J gene is TRBJ2-3, the V gene TRBV7-8, with 14 bases that match TRBD2. CDR3 length: 20 residues. V trimming: 6 bases; J trimming: 4 bases; junction bases outside the gene matches: 18. From germline, CDR1 is SGHVS and CDR2 FQNEAQ. CDR3 nucleotide sequence: TGTGCCAGCAGATTTAGGACAGGGCCGGGACTAGCGGGAGATGCAGATACGCAGTATTTT. Translation gives CASRFRTGPGLAGDADTQYF.

V and J are TRBV13 and TRBJ2-7, with 9 bases lining up with TRBD2. V trimming: 1 base; J trimming: 5 bases; junction bases outside the gene matches: 6. Germline-derived CDR1 and CDR2 are PRHDT and FYEKMQ (reference sequence). The CDR3 length is 15 residues. CDR3 nucleotides: TGTGCCAGCAGCTTAGAGGGTAGCGGGAGCCACGAGCAGTACTTC. It translates to CASSLEGSGSHEQYF.

A few counts support this clone. CDR3 nucleotides: TGCGCCAGCAGCTTGAACAGGGCAGAGACCCAGTACTTC. This sequence encodes CASSLNRAETQYF. The chain recombines TRBV5-1 with TRBJ2-5; D is perhaps TRBD1 (6 bases). Germline values: CDR1 SGHRS, CDR2 YFSETQ. V lost 1 base and J 4 bases, leaving 8 bases between the germline ends. CDR3 length equals 13 residues.

The gene calls are TRBV10-2 and TRBJ2-1, with TRBD2 matching 10 bases. Unmatched junction bases numbered 5, after V lost 3 bases and J lost 6 bases. The length of the CDR3 is 15 residues. In germline, CDR1 is WSHSY, CDR2 SAAADI. The CDR3 loop reads CASSELASGGNEQFF. The CDR3 DNA reads TGCGCCAGCAGTGAATTAGCTAGCGGGGGCAATGAGCAGTTCTTC.

The V and J genes are TRBV19 and TRBJ1-1, with D possibly being TRBD1 (6 bases). This CDR3 region has 16 residues. Germline V CDR1 and CDR2: LNHDA, SQIVND (reference sequence). V gave up 7 bases and J gave up 0 bases, with 18 bases separating them. In DNA form, the CDR3 reads TGTGCCAGTAAACTACAGGGCAGGAGGATGAACACTGAAGCTTTCTTT. This sequence encodes CASKLQGRRMNTEAFF.

V gene TRBV7-3 combines with J gene TRBJ2-1; D ambiguous. From germline, CDR1 is SGHTA and CDR2 FQGTGA. This CDR3 comprises 13 residues. V shed 5 bases and J shed 8 bases, with 13 bases lying between them. DNA for the CDR3: TGTGCCAGCAGCCAATCTAGTGACTATGAGCAGTTCTTC. It specifies CASSQSSDYEQFF.

To note about this clone: Within the sample, other DNA sequences also encode this same CDR3. The chain recombines TRBV2 with TRBJ2-7; D is perhaps TRBD1 (6 bases). Trimming removed 4 bases at V and 5 bases at J, with 18 bases between. The CDR3 runs to 15 residues. Per the germline V gene, CDR1 is SNHLY and CDR2 is FYNNEI. The chain's CDR3 is CASSVTGLGLDEQYF. In DNA, the CDR3 is TGTGCCAGCAGTGTAACAGGGTTGGGGCTTGACGAGCAGTACTTC.